The 4 T cell receptor beta chains listed next were all sequenced from one sample in a study of T-cell reconstitution after alpha-beta-depleted transplantation in children (dated by TCRdb to 2016 to 2018). Library generation was performed with PCR. Sequencing used an Illumina HiSeq 2500. TCR library preparation used molecular barcoding, with unique molecular identifiers applied to normalize quantification of the TCRbeta repertoire. The public sequencing data were trimmed at Q25 with fastp and processed into clonotypes with MiXCR by TCRdb, which kept only in-frame beta chains. A single entry per CDR3 protein holds the most common genes and DNA from its merged rows. The sample records around 370,000 distinct CDR3 sequences, approximately 10% of which are singletons. The ten top clones hold around 2.4% of the sample. The source was PBMCs from the stem cell graft donor, collected from the stem cell graft. Receptor source: a human donor who donated a stem cell graft to a child with acute lymphoblastic leukemia.

The rearrangement joins TRBV5-1 to TRBJ2-2; TRBD1 might be the D (5 bases). In germline, CDR1 is SGHRS, CDR2 YFSETQ. The CDR3 is made up of 16 amino acids. Trimming stripped 0 bases from V and 7 bases from J, with 16 bases between. CDR3 residues: CASSLDRPFLGGELFF. DNA of the CDR3: TGCGCCAGCAGCTTGGACAGGCCCTTTCTGGGCGGGGAGCTGTTTTTT.

This clonotype was recorded at least ten times. The rearrangement links TRBV5-1 to TRBJ2-7, with D unclear. This CDR3 has 16 amino acids. Looked up from germline, CDR1 is SGHRS and CDR2 is YFSETQ. Trimming stripped 0 bases from V and 2 bases from J, with 15 bases between. CDR3 loop: CASSLGPLGMTYEQYF. CDR3 bases: TGCGCCAGCAGCTTGGGGCCTCTGGGAATGACCTACGAGCAGTACTTC.

In its sample, this clonotype was seen a few times. This chain joins TRBV20-1 and TRBJ2-7; TRBD2 aligns across 8 bases. The germline V gene has CDR1 DFQATT and CDR2 SNEGSKA (reference sequence). The CDR3 loop spans 15 amino acids. The V and J ends lost 0 bases and 5 bases, in that order; junction bases with no gene match: 9. The DNA for the CDR3 is TGCAGTGCTAGAGATATAAGCGGGAGTCGGCACGAGCAGTACTTC. Translation: CSARDISGSRHEQYF.

CDR3 in amino acids: CASSSLAGGPEQYF. CDR3 in DNA: TGTGCCAGCAGCTCACTAGCGGGAGGGCCCGAGCAGTACTTC. The rearrangement links TRBV4-2 to TRBJ2-7; 13 bases are shared with TRBD2. J gave up 6 bases and V 5 bases, and 4 bases lay outside the gene matches. The CDR3 spans 14 residues. Germline CDR1 LGHNA, CDR2 YNFKEQ.